These T cell receptor beta chains were read from a single sample in a study of cytomegalovirus exposure and HLA in healthy donors. Data came from immunoSEQ multiplex PCR; TCRdb stores just in-frame clones and leaves some out. The sample carries 150,000 to 250,000 clones, around 80% recorded once. Material: PBMCs. The receptors originated from a woman aged 25 to 45 in good health and CMV-seronegative. Both conserved end residues are part of each CDR3. A D gene is named only where the DNA matches it firmly. Only some rows state a clone size, as once, few, many or a class for expanded clones.

J: TRBJ1-3; V: TRBV30; size: .; D: .; DNA: TGTGCCTGGAGTCCCGGGGGGGTCCAGGACACCATATATTTT; CDR3: CAWSPGGVQDTIYF
J: TRBJ2-2; V: TRBV6-1; size: .; D: .; DNA: TGTGCCAGCAGTGAATTGCAGGTGTCGAACACCGGGGAGCTGTTTTTT; CDR3: CASSELQVSNTGELFF
J: TRBJ1-4; V: TRBV7-8; size: .; D: .; DNA: TGTGCCAGCAGCACTACAGGGAGTAATGAAAAACTGTTTTTT; CDR3: CASSTTGSNEKLFF
J: TRBJ1-5; V: TRBV19; size: .; D: .; DNA: TGTGCCAGTAGTATACCGGGTTTGGGCAATCAGCCCCAGCATTTT; CDR3: CASSIPGLGNQPQHF
J: TRBJ2-1; V: TRBV6-1; size: .; D: TRBD2; DNA: TGTGCCAGCAGTGAACGGACTAGCGGGGGGGCCATGTATGAGCAGTTCTTC; CDR3: CASSERTSGGAMYEQFF
J: TRBJ2-5; V: TRBV5-1; size: once; D: .; DNA: TGCGCCAGCAGCCCCCCATCCGGAGGAGGAGGCGAGACCCAGTACTTC; CDR3: CASSPPSGGGGETQYF
J: TRBJ2-3; V: TRBV28; size: once; D: .; DNA: TGTGCCAGCAGTAGAACTTCCGGGGGCACAGATACGCAGTATTTT; CDR3: CASSRTSGGTDTQYF
J: TRBJ1-5; V: TRBV18; size: .; D: .; DNA: TGTGCCAGCTCAAGAACATTACAGGGTACGGACAATCAGCCCCAGCATTTT; CDR3: CASSRTLQGTDNQPQHF
J: TRBJ1-2; V: TRBV30; size: .; D: .; DNA: TGTGCCTGGATCGACAGCCCCTATGGCTACACCTTC; CDR3: CAWIDSPYGYTF
J: TRBJ1-2; V: TRBV30; size: .; D: TRBD1; DNA: TGTGCCTCCGGGACAGCCTACTATGGCTACACCTTC; CDR3: CASGTAYYGYTF
J: TRBJ1-5; V: TRBV2; size: .; D: TRBD1; DNA: TGTGCCAGCGGTTTTGGACAGGGGAGCAATCAGCCCCAGCATTTT; CDR3: CASGFGQGSNQPQHF
J: TRBJ2-5; V: TRBV9; size: .; D: TRBD1; DNA: TGTGCCAGCAGCGTAGGGGGGACAGGGGTAGAGACCCAGTACTTC; CDR3: CASSVGGTGVETQYF
J: TRBJ2-6; V: TRBV19; size: many; D: TRBD1; DNA: TGTGCCAGTAGTAGGGACAGGGGGTCTGGGGCCAACGTCCTGACTTTC; CDR3: CASSRDRGSGANVLTF
J: TRBJ1-1; V: TRBV29-1; size: .; D: TRBD1; DNA: TGCAGCGGAGGACAGGTTGGGACTGAAGCTTTCTTT; CDR3: CSGGQVGTEAFF
J: TRBJ2-3; V: TRBV9; size: .; D: .; DNA: TGTGCCAGCCGCCTAGGGAGGCACAGCACAGATACGCAGTATTTT; CDR3: CASRLGRHSTDTQYF
J: TRBJ1-2; V: TRBV28; size: .; D: .; DNA: TGTGCCAGCAGTCCCCTTAGAGGCTACACCTTC; CDR3: CASSPLRGYTF
J: TRBJ1-2; V: TRBV2; size: few; D: .; DNA: TGTGCCAGCAGTGAAGACAGAGCTCCTAACTATGGCTACACCTTC; CDR3: CASSEDRAPNYGYTF
J: TRBJ2-1; V: TRBV6-5; size: .; D: .; DNA: TGTGCCAGCAGCCGCCTTGGGGGCGAAGGTGAGCAGTTCTTC; CDR3: CASSRLGGEGEQFF
J: TRBJ2-3; V: TRBV28; size: .; D: TRBD1; DNA: TGTGCCAGCAGTTACCGACAGGGCCCCCGACCGACAGATACGCAGTATTTT; CDR3: CASSYRQGPRPTDTQYF
J: TRBJ2-3; V: TRBV29-1; size: .; D: TRBD2; DNA: TGCAGCGTCACACATAGGGGACTAGCAGCAGATACGCAGTATTTT; CDR3: CSVTHRGLAADTQYF
J: TRBJ1-1; V: TRBV7-9; size: once; D: TRBD1; DNA: TGTGCCAGCAGCCTTGGACAGGGGATCACTGAAGCTTTCTTT; CDR3: CASSLGQGITEAFF
J: TRBJ2-1; V: TRBV5-1; size: .; D: .; DNA: TGCGCCAGCAGCTCGGCGGAGGAGCAGTTCTTC; CDR3: CASSSAEEQFF
J: TRBJ1-2; V: TRBV25-1; size: .; D: .; DNA: TGTGCCAGCAGTGACGGGTATGACAGGAGCTATGGCTACACCTTC; CDR3: CASSDGYDRSYGYTF
J: TRBJ2-7; V: TRBV30; size: .; D: .; DNA: TGTGCCTGGAGCCCGACCCAAGGCGGCACCTACGAGCAGTACTTC; CDR3: CAWSPTQGGTYEQYF
J: TRBJ2-2; V: TRBV6-4; size: .; D: .; DNA: TGTGCCAGCAGCTCGAGCCCCGGGGGTGGGACCGGGGAGCTGTTTTTT; CDR3: CASSSSPGGGTGELFF
J: TRBJ2-7; V: TRBV13; size: .; D: .; DNA: TGTGCCAGCAGTGTGACAGAACCTAGCTCCTACGAGCAGTACTTC; CDR3: CASSVTEPSSYEQYF
J: TRBJ2-6; V: TRBV19; size: .; D: .; DNA: TGTGCCAGTAGAGGGACTTTCCTGCCCGGGGCCAACGTCCTGACTTTC; CDR3: CASRGTFLPGANVLTF
J: TRBJ2-7; V: TRBV5-4; size: .; D: TRBD1; DNA: TGTGCCAGCAGCTCGGGACAGGGGGCCGGAAGCTACGAGCAGTACTTC; CDR3: CASSSGQGAGSYEQYF
J: TRBJ1-1; V: TRBV19; size: .; D: TRBD1; DNA: TGTGCCAGTAGTATAAGAGGGACAGGGGGCACTCTCACTGAAGCTTTCTTT; CDR3: CASSIRGTGGTLTEAFF
J: TRBJ2-7; V: TRBV19; size: .; D: .; DNA: TGTGCCAGTAGTGTTCGGGTCGGGTACGAGCAGTACTTC; CDR3: CASSVRVGYEQYF
J: TRBJ1-4; V: TRBV11-2; size: .; D: .; DNA: TGTGCCAGCAGCCCCACATCCGAAAAACTGTTTTTT; CDR3: CASSPTSEKLFF
J: TRBJ1-2; V: TRBV27; size: few; D: .; DNA: TGTGCCAGTTGGACCGGGAGGTATGGCTACACCTTC; CDR3: CASWTGRYGYTF
J: TRBJ2-3; V: TRBV18; size: .; D: .; DNA: TGTGCCAGCTCACCGGTGATACTCTACACAGATACGCAGTATTTT; CDR3: CASSPVILYTDTQYF
J: TRBJ2-7; V: TRBV10-3; size: .; D: .; DNA: TGTGCCATCAGTAACCTAGAAGCCTACGAGCAGTACTTC; CDR3: CAISNLEAYEQYF
J: TRBJ2-3; V: TRBV29-1; size: .; D: .; DNA: TGCAGCGTTGAGCCGCCAGGGTCTCGTAGCACAGATACGCAGTATTTT; CDR3: CSVEPPGSRSTDTQYF
J: TRBJ2-2; V: TRBV4-1; size: .; D: TRBD1; DNA: TGCGCCAGCAGCCAACTGGGACAGGGAGTCACCCAGACCGGGGAGCTGTTTTTT; CDR3: CASSQLGQGVTQTGELFF
J: TRBJ2-5; V: TRBV5-4; size: .; D: .; DNA: TGTGCCAGCAGCTCCCGGGGTCTGGGACAAGAGACCCAGTACTTC; CDR3: CASSSRGLGQETQYF
J: TRBJ1-3; V: TRBV30; size: .; D: .; DNA: TGTGCCTGGAGTACCAGCTCTGGAAACACCATATATTTT; CDR3: CAWSTSSGNTIYF
J: TRBJ1-1; V: TRBV5-1; size: once; D: TRBD1; DNA: TGCGCCAGCAGCGATGGACAGGGGGGGACTGAAGCTTTCTTT; CDR3: CASSDGQGGTEAFF
J: TRBJ2-3; V: TRBV6-1; size: .; D: .; DNA: TGTGCCAGCAGTGAAGGACAGCGCACAGATACGCAGTATTTT; CDR3: CASSEGQRTDTQYF
J: TRBJ1-2; V: TRBV29-1; size: .; D: TRBD1; DNA: TGCAGCGGTGGGACAGGACATAACTATGGCTACACCTTC; CDR3: CSGGTGHNYGYTF
J: TRBJ2-6; V: TRBV6-5; size: .; D: .; DNA: TGTGCCAGCAGGGTACACTACTCTGGGGCCAACGTCCTGACTTTC; CDR3: CASRVHYSGANVLTF
J: TRBJ1-2; V: TRBV6-5; size: few; D: TRBD1; DNA: TGTGCCAGCAGGGACAGGAACTATGGCTACACCTTC; CDR3: CASRDRNYGYTF
J: TRBJ2-2; V: TRBV11-3; size: .; D: TRBD2; DNA: TGTGCCAGCAGCTTTAGGGAGGGCGCCGGGGAGCTGTTTTTT; CDR3: CASSFREGAGELFF
J: TRBJ1-5; V: TRBV5-1; size: few; D: .; DNA: TGCGCCAGCAGCTCCGGGACAAGCAATCAGCCCCAGCATTTT; CDR3: CASSSGTSNQPQHF